This T cell receptor (beta chain) emerged from a study of blood T cells in healthy people across ages. Through a sample-barcoded 5' primer and a J-beta primer mix, a second PCR was run for roughly 6 to 12 cycles. TCRdb called the 5' RACE reads again in MiXCR, with one record for every CDR3 protein. This table has about 570,000 distinct CDR3 sequences, approximately 27% appearing once. This clonotype was seen a handful of times. The ends lost 7 bases at V and 8 bases at J; junction bases unmatched: 13. The CDR3 loop spans 15 amino acids. Per the germline V gene, CDR1 is LGHNA and CDR2 is YSLEER. The receptor's source is a woman between 65 and 79 years old in good health. Source material: blood. V is TRBV4-3 and J is TRBJ1-4; 7 bases match TRBD1. The CDR3 DNA reads TGCGCCAGCACCCTCCAGGGGGGGCCCGAGGAAAAACTGTTTTTT. Amino acid sequence: CASTLQGGPEEKLFF.